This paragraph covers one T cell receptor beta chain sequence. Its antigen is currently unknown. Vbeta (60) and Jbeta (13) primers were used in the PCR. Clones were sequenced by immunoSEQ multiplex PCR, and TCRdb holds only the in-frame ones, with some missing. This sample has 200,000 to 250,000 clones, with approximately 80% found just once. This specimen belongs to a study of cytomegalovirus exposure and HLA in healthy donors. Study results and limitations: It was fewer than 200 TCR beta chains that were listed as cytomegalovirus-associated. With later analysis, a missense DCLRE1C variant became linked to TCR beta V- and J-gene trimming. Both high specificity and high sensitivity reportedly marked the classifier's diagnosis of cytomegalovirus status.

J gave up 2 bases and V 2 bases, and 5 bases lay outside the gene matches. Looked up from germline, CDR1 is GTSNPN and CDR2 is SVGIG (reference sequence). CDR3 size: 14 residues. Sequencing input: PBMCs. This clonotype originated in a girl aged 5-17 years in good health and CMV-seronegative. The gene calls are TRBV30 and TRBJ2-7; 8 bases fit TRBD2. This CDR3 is CAWSITSGTYEQYF. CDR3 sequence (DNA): TGTGCCTGGAGTATAACTAGCGGCACCTACGAGCAGTACTTC.